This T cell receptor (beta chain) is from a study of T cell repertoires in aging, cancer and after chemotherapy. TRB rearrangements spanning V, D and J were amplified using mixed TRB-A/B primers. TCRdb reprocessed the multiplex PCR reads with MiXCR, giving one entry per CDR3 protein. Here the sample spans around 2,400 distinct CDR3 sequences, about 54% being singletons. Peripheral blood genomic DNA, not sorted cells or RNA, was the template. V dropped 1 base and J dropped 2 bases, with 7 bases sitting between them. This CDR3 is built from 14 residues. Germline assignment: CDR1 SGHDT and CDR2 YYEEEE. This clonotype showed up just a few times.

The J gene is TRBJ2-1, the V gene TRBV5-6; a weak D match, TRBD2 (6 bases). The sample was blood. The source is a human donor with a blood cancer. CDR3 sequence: CASSLPGAYNEQFF. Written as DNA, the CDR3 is TGTGCCAGCAGCTTGCCGGGGGCCTACAATGAGCAGTTCTTC.